A single sample is the source of the 29 T cell receptor beta chains below, sequenced in a study of T-cell memory formation after mild COVID-19. TCRdb re-called the 5' RACE reads through MiXCR, storing one row per CDR3 protein. The data contain 430,000 or so distinct CDR3 sequences, around 25% of them seen just once; the ten biggest clones take up around 13%. Input material: PBMCs or a T cell subset sorted from them (not recorded which). These receptors originate from an adult woman who had mild COVID-19 (a few samples of this study predate the infection). Cell type and time point are not known.

This clonotype was picked up a small number of times. The V and J genes are TRBV20-1 and TRBJ2-3; TRBD2 agrees at 12 bases. Germline CDR1 reads DFQATT; CDR2 reads SNEGSKA (reference sequence). The CDR3 sequence is 14 residues long. V lost 6 bases to trimming and J lost 5 bases; unmatched junction nucleotides: 6. The CDR3 DNA follows: TGCAGTGCCAAGACTAGCGGGAGTCGAGATACGCAGTATTTT. This gives the protein CSAKTSGSRDTQYF.

DNA of the CDR3: TGTGCCAGCAGCGTAGAGGGGCGCCCAGCTAACTATGGCTACACCTTC. This codes for CASSVEGRPANYGYTF. The J gene is TRBJ1-2, the V gene TRBV9; maybe TRBD1 (5 bases). CDR1 is SGDLS and CDR2 is YYNGEE in the germline V gene. V shed 0 bases and J shed 0 bases, with 12 bases lying between them. There are 16 residues in the CDR3.

This clonotype was seen a handful of times. The chain couples TRBV6-2 or TRBV6-3 to TRBJ1-1, with D perhaps matching TRBD1 (6 bases). V was trimmed by 7 bases and J by 4 bases, leaving 19 bases between them. The CDR3 is 15 residues long. CDR1 is MNHEY, CDR2 SVGEGT, per germline. In DNA, the CDR3 is TGTGCCAGCAAACCCTTTGGACAGCGGGTCACTGAAGCTTTCTTT. Translating gives CASKPFGQRVTEAFF.

This clonotype came up a few times. The genes are TRBV12-3 or TRBV12-4 and TRBJ2-3, with 12 bases that match TRBD2. The CDR3 has 15 amino acids. The trim removed 4 bases at V and 4 bases at J, leaving 3 bases unmatched. The CDR3 DNA reads TGTGCCAGCAGTTCTAGCGGGGGGGCCGCAGATACGCAGTATTTT. It translates to CASSSSGGAADTQYF.

Regarding this clonotype: A read error may explain this, as a much larger clone is one base away. V gene TRBV6-6 combines with J gene TRBJ1-1; tentatively, D is TRBD1 (5 bases). Germline V lookup: CDR1 MNHNY, CDR2 SVGAGI (reference sequence). CDR3 length equals 17 residues. V lost 2 bases to trimming and J lost 1 base, with 17 bases between them. The CDR3 loop reads CASSYPRTWGANTEAFF. The CDR3 DNA is TGTGCCAGCAGTTACCCAAGGACATGGGGCGCGAACACTGAAGCTTTCTTT.

The V gene is TRBV27, the J gene TRBJ1-2; tentatively, D is TRBD1 (6 bases). The CDR3 spans 15 residues. CDR1 and CDR2 from the germline V gene are MNHEY and SMNVEV (reference sequence). Trimming took off 2 bases at V and 4 bases at J, with 14 bases between the two ends. CDR3 region: CASSLEPGAGYGYTF. DNA for the CDR3: TGTGCCAGCAGTTTAGAACCAGGGGCGGGCTATGGCTACACCTTC.

In this sample, this clonotype turned up a few times. This chain uses TRBV12-2 with TRBJ2-7; the table's D gene call, TRBD1, was not cross checked with the DNA. TRBV12-2 is noted as a pseudogene. The length of the CDR3 is 15 residues. The CDR3 spells CASRSSGQGGYEQYF. CDR3 DNA sequence: TGTGCAAGTCGCTCAAGCGGACAGGGGGGTTACGAGCAGTACTTC.

This clonotype was observed a few times. The rearrangement uses TRBV11-2 and TRBJ2-5; tentative D call: TRBD2 (6 bases). The CDR3 has 16 amino acids. Between the trimmed V and J ends, which lost 8 bases and 1 base, there was a span of 20 bases. The germline CDR1 and CDR2 sequences are SGHAT and FQNNGV. The CDR3 nucleotides read TGTGCCAGCTTACGCGGTAGCGGAGACATCCAAGAGACCCAGTACTTC. It is translated as CASLRGSGDIQETQYF. The whole variable domain, filled in from reference TRBV11-2 and TRBJ2-5, reads EAGVAQSPRYKIIEKRQSVAFWCNPISGHATLYWYQQILGQGPKLLIQFQNNGVVDDSQLPKDRFSAERLKGVDSTLKIQPAKLEDSAVYLCASLRGSGDIQETQYFGPGTRLLVL.

The CDR3 sequence: CAISLAGDSYEQYF. DNA for the CDR3: TGTGCCATCAGCCTAGCGGGGGACTCCTACGAGCAGTACTTC. The chain recombines TRBV10-3 with TRBJ2-7; 10 nucleotides line up with TRBD2. The CDR3 is 14 amino acids. The germline V gene encodes CDR1 ENHRY and CDR2 SYGVKD. The junction had 2 bases not matched to a gene; V was cut back by 6 bases and J by 0 bases.

This chain links TRBV4-1 with TRBJ2-7, with 8 bases fitting TRBD1. Germline loops: CDR1 MGHRA, CDR2 YSYEKL. The CDR3 is 14 residues long. The trim removed 3 bases at V and 3 bases at J, leaving 4 bases unmatched. CDR3 coding DNA: TGCGCCAGCAGCCAGGCAGGGGGCGTCTACGAGCAGTACTTC. Protein: CASSQAGGVYEQYF.

Comment on this clonotype: A much more abundant neighbour one base away suggests this may be a read error. Lacking the conserved final phenylalanine or tryptophan, this CDR3 likely reflects a read error. The chain recombines TRBV7-3 with TRBJ2-5; no clear D gene. Germline values: CDR1 SGHTA, CDR2 FQGTGA. The V end was cut by 6 bases, the J end by 1 base, with 9 bases between. This CDR3 has 13 residues. The CDR3 here is CASSGVPQETQYL. CDR3 coding DNA: TGTGCCAGCAGTGGGGTACCCCAAGAGACCCAGTACTTA.

This clonotype was found a few times. The V gene is TRBV10-3, the J gene TRBJ1-4; D is ambiguous. CDR3 length: 14 residues. Deletions cut 5 bases from V and 10 bases from J, with 17 bases between. Germline V gives CDR1 ENHRY, CDR2 SYGVKD. The CDR3: CAISPGPLGRKLFF. CDR3 bases: TGTGCCATCAGTCCGGGTCCCCTGGGCCGAAAACTGTTTTTT.

The chain carries TRBV4-2 and TRBJ2-1; 9 nucleotides line up with TRBD2. The germline gives CDR1 LGHNA, CDR2 YNFKEQ. The CDR3 has 15 amino acids. J was trimmed by 8 bases and V by 4 bases; bases with no gene match: 9. CDR3 DNA: TGTGCCAGCAGCCCCACTAGCGGGCCAGGCGATGAGCAGTTCTTC. Its translation: CASSPTSGPGDEQFF.

The chain links TRBV3-2 to TRBJ1-3. TRBV3-2 is labeled a pseudogene. The CDR3 extends over 17 amino acids. CDR3 sequence reads: CASSQMDLRKGGNTIYF. The CDR3 nucleotides are TGTGCCAGCAGCCAAATGGACCTCAGGAAGGGTGGAAACACCATATATTTT.

This clonotype has only a few counts. The chain carries TRBV7-6 and TRBJ1-2; 12 bases fit TRBD1. The germline V gene encodes CDR1 SGHVS and CDR2 FNYEAQ. The CDR3 is 14 amino acids. Germline trimming cut 5 bases from V and 7 bases from J; bases unmatched to any gene: 5. Here the CDR3 reads CASSPGTGGGGYTF. The CDR3, as DNA: TGTGCCAGCAGCCCCGGGACAGGGGGCGGTGGCTACACCTTC. Complete variable domain (other parts from reference TRBV7-6 and TRBJ1-2): GAGVSQSPRYKVTKRGQDVALRCDPISGHVSLYWYRQALGQGPEFLTYFNYEAQQDKSGLPNDRFSAERPEGSISTLTIQRTEQRDSAMYRCASSPGTGGGGYTFGSGTRLTVV.

The rearrangement uses TRBV7-9 and TRBJ2-7; 10 bases line up with TRBD2. The CDR3 totals 15 residues. CDR1 and CDR2 (germline): SEHNR, FQNEAQ (reference sequence). V gave up 6 bases and J gave up 4 bases; unmatched junction bases: 9. The CDR3 loop is CASSSSGGAGYEQYF. In nucleotides, the CDR3 is TGTGCCAGCAGTTCGAGCGGGGGGGCCGGTTACGAGCAGTACTTC.

This clonotype was counted a few times. The chain carries TRBV5-1 and TRBJ2-7, with 8 bases that match TRBD2. Per germline, CDR1 SGHRS and CDR2 YFSETQ. The V gene end was trimmed by 3 bases and the J gene end by 3 bases; junction bases not matched to a gene: 8. This CDR3 spans 15 amino acids. The CDR3 sequence is CASSSPGGAIYEQYF. The CDR3 nucleotides are TGCGCCAGCAGCTCCCCGGGGGGGGCGATCTACGAGCAGTACTTC. The entire variable domain, with the rest obtained from reference TRBV5-1 and TRBJ2-7, is as follows: KAGVTQTPRYLIKTRGQQVTLSCSPISGHRSVSWYQQTPGQGLQFLFEYFSETQRNKGNFPGRFSGRQFSNSRSEMNVSTLELGDSALYLCASSSPGGAIYEQYFGPGTRLTVT.

This clonotype turned up a few times. V is TRBV6-1 and J is TRBJ2-7; 9 bases are a match to TRBD2. The J segment lost 2 bases and the V segment lost 6 bases, leaving 2 bases of the junction unmatched. The CDR3 spans 13 residues. Germline V gene data show CDR1 as MNHNS and CDR2 as SASEGT. The DNA for the CDR3 is TGTGCCAGCAGGCGGGGGGGCCCCTACGAGCAGTACTTC. This gives the protein CASRRGGPYEQYF.

The chain combines TRBV6-5 with TRBJ1-1; 8 nucleotides align to TRBD1. The CDR3 has 14 residues. In germline, CDR1 is MNHEY, CDR2 SVGAGI. Germline trimming cut 7 bases from V and 1 base from J; bases unmatched to any gene: 5. CDR3 loop: CASTTGTGNTEAFF. CDR3 DNA: TGTGCCAGCACGACCGGGACAGGGAACACTGAAGCTTTCTTT.

The chain joins TRBV10-3 to TRBJ1-4; 7 positions match TRBD1. CDR1 ENHRY and CDR2 SYGVKD come from the germline V gene. The length of the CDR3 is 15 residues. The V and J ends lost 4 bases and 6 bases, in that order; junction bases with no gene match: 8. CDR3 sequence: CAISALGTDDEKLFF. The CDR3 nucleotides are TGTGCCATCAGTGCCTTGGGGACAGATGATGAAAAACTGTTTTTT.

The V gene is TRBV7-2, the J gene TRBJ2-3; TRBD2 might be the D (5 bases). The germline V and J ends were trimmed by 1 base and 3 bases, with 8 bases remaining between them. The length of the CDR3 is 14 residues. CDR1 is SGHTA and CDR2 is FQGNSA in the germline V gene. Written as DNA, the CDR3 is TGTGCCAGCAGCTTAGACGCGGGTACAGATACGCAGTATTTT. Amino acids: CASSLDAGTDTQYF. The variable domain in full, with the rest retrieved from reference TRBV7-2 and TRBJ2-3, is GAGVSQSPSNKVTEKGKDVELRCDPISGHTALYWYRQSLGQGLEFLIYFQGNSAPDKSGLPSDRFSAERTGGSVSTLTIQRTQQEDSAVYLCASSLDAGTDTQYFGPGTRLTVL.

This clonotype was seen more than once but under ten times. V usage is TRBV24-1 and J usage is TRBJ2-1; 8 bases are a match to TRBD2. The CDR3 has 17 residues. Germline values: CDR1 KGHDR, CDR2 SFDVKD. The V segment lost 4 bases and the J segment 4 bases; nucleotides outside the gene matches: 11. The CDR3 sequence is CATSDPPRGGGYNEQFF. Here the CDR3 DNA reads TGTGCCACCAGTGACCCCCCTCGGGGGGGGGGATACAATGAGCAGTTCTTC.

The V call is TRBV12-3 or TRBV12-4, the J call TRBJ2-5; 8 nucleotides align to TRBD1. This CDR3 contains 15 residues. V gave up 6 bases and J gave up 5 bases; unmatched junction bases: 11. CDR3 region: CASSFQPTGGETQYF. DNA of the CDR3: TGTGCCAGCAGCTTCCAACCCACAGGGGGTGAGACCCAGTACTTC.

This clonotype was detected a few times. V usage is TRBV7-2 and J usage is TRBJ1-1; TRBD1 agrees at 7 bases. Germline trimming cut 5 bases from V and 4 bases from J; bases unmatched to any gene: 7. The CDR3 loop spans 14 amino acids. Looked up from germline, CDR1 is SGHTA and CDR2 is FQGNSA. Here the CDR3 reads CASSPQGVSTEAFF. CDR3 DNA sequence: TGTGCCAGCAGCCCCCAGGGGGTGAGCACTGAAGCTTTCTTT.

This clonotype was counted only a few times. J is TRBJ2-7 and V is TRBV4-2; TRBD2 matches at 14 bases. Germline loops: CDR1 LGHNA, CDR2 YNFKEQ. There are 18 residues in the CDR3. V trimming: 7 bases; J trimming: 2 bases; junction bases outside the gene matches: 13. CDR3 residues: CASTPIGTSGSGTYEQYF. CDR3 DNA: TGTGCCAGCACCCCAATTGGGACTAGCGGGAGTGGGACCTACGAGCAGTACTTC.

The chain employs TRBV12-3 or TRBV12-4 and TRBJ1-2, with D possibly matching TRBD1 (6 bases). V was clipped by 6 bases and J by 8 bases, with 13 bases between them. The length of the CDR3 is 12 residues. The CDR3 DNA reads TGTGCCAGCAGCAGGGGCCTGGGGGGCTACACCTTC. The encoded protein is CASSRGLGGYTF.

The chain couples TRBV29-1 to TRBJ2-3; weak D call: TRBD2 (6 bases). CDR1 SQVTM and CDR2 ANQGSEA come from the germline V gene. The CDR3 runs to 13 residues. Trimming pared 7 bases from V and 4 bases from J, leaving 15 bases between. The CDR3 loop reads CSALGGSADTQYF. The CDR3, as DNA: TGCAGCGCTCTGGGGGGTTCTGCAGATACGCAGTATTTT.

This rearrangement joins TRBV5-1 to TRBJ2-3, with a weak D call TRBD2 (5 bases). Germline V gene sequence: CDR1 SGHRS, CDR2 YFSETQ. The CDR3 has 15 residues. V was trimmed by 7 bases and J by 3 bases, leaving 18 bases between them. The CDR3 protein is CASGETIPATDTQYF. The CDR3 region has the DNA TGCGCCAGCGGGGAGACAATCCCAGCGACAGATACGCAGTATTTT.

The chain employs TRBV7-9 and TRBJ2-5, with a possible D match to TRBD1 (6 bases). CDR1 is SEHNR and CDR2 is FQNEAQ in the germline V gene (reference sequence). CDR3 length: 15 amino acids. Trimming left V 4 bases short and J 3 bases short, with 15 bases between. In DNA, the CDR3 is TGTGCCAGCAGCTCGGCCCTGCCAGGGGAAGAGACCCAGTACTTC. It specifies CASSSALPGEETQYF.